This TCR beta chain was identified in a study of T cells after yellow fever vaccination. Findings of the study overall: Contaminating bulk clonotypes could be abundant in FACS-sorted repertoires.

This clonotype was seen a few times. Its antigen is undetermined. TCRdb itself ran the 5' RACE reads through MiXCR, one entry per CDR3 protein. The profile shows 300,000 to 400,000 distinct CDR3 sequences, roughly 10% of them singletons. Trimming cost V 9 bases and J 0 bases, with 10 bases left between them. The CDR3 has 13 residues. The V gene's germline CDR1 is MRHNA and CDR2 SNTAGT. The chain combines TRBV6-4 with TRBJ2-3; D unclear. The starting material was CD4+ T cells sorted from PBMCs, obtained 45 days after the yellow fever booster vaccination. The clonotype was recovered from a man between 18 and 29 years old who received the YFV17D yellow fever vaccine. CDR3 region: CASSDGSTDTQYF. The CDR3 DNA reads TGTGCCAGTTCGGACGGAAGCACAGATACGCAGTATTTT.